Each of the 21 T cell receptor beta chains below was sequenced from the same sample in a study of T-cell reconstitution after alpha-beta-depleted transplantation in children. Unique molecular identifiers were used to barcode this TCRbeta library. TCRdb re-derived calls from the PCR reads in MiXCR, one entry per CDR3 protein. The sample yields approximately 520,000 distinct CDR3 sequences, roughly 11% seen once. Sequenced here: PBMCs, mostly from graft donor cells, sampled 180 days after TCRalphabeta/CD19-depleted stem cell transplant. These receptors all stem from a female patient between 2 and 15 years old who had a stem cell transplant for aplastic anemia, so the T cells may come from the graft donor.

The V and J genes are TRBV27 and TRBJ2-4; a weak D match, TRBD2 (5 bases). The CDR3 consists of 14 residues. V lost 5 bases and J lost 7, with 15 bases in between. Germline V CDR1 and CDR2: MNHEY, SMNVEV (reference sequence). The CDR3 sequence: CASSPEDHLNIQYF. Here the CDR3 DNA reads TGTGCCAGCAGTCCGGAGGACCATTTGAACATTCAGTACTTC.

This clonotype was seen a handful of times. The genes are TRBV29-1 and TRBJ2-5; D call uncertain. The CDR3 runs to 14 residues. V dropped 4 bases and J dropped 5 bases, with 17 bases sitting between them. CDR1 and CDR2 (germline): SQVTM, ANQGSEA. The CDR3 DNA reads TGCAGCGTTGGTCGGAGTACTTTATACGAGACCCAGTACTTC. Encoded protein: CSVGRSTLYETQYF.

This clonotype was recorded a few times. The chain employs TRBV6-2 or TRBV6-3 and TRBJ1-5; tentatively, D is TRBD1 (5 bases). Per germline, CDR1 MNHEY and CDR2 SVGEGT. Trimming pared 0 bases from V and 2 bases from J, leaving 11 bases between. The CDR3 contains 16 residues. The CDR3 sequence: CASSYSAGNRNQPQHF. CDR3 nucleotide sequence: TGTGCCAGCAGTTACTCGGCAGGGAACCGCAATCAGCCCCAGCATTTT.

This clonotype was observed a few times. The CDR3 DNA reads TGCAGTGCTCCACGGACGGGGAGCAATCAGCCCCAGCATTTT. Its translation is CSAPRTGSNQPQHF. This chain joins TRBV20-1 and TRBJ1-5; D remains unclear. CDR1 and CDR2 (germline): DFQATT, SNEGSKA (reference sequence). The CDR3 has 14 residues. Deletions cut 5 bases from V and 1 base from J, with 12 bases between.

This clonotype was counted a few times. The chain has TRBV5-1 and TRBJ1-1; TRBD1 might be the D (5 bases). The CDR3 is made up of 16 amino acids. Germline V lookup: CDR1 SGHRS, CDR2 YFSETQ. V shed 3 bases and J shed 6 bases, with 21 bases lying between them. The CDR3 is CASSSRENLRGAEAFF. CDR3 bases: TGCGCCAGCAGCTCCAGGGAAAATTTAAGGGGAGCTGAAGCTTTCTTT.

The chain is built from TRBV7-9 and TRBJ2-3; 10 positions agree with TRBD2. CDR3 length: 15 residues. V dropped 2 bases and J dropped 6; count of bases not matched to a gene: 5. Germline loops: CDR1 SEHNR, CDR2 FQNEAQ (reference sequence). The CDR3 spells CASSLLLAGVDTQYF. The CDR3 coding sequence is TGTGCCAGCAGCTTACTCCTAGCGGGAGTCGATACGCAGTATTTT.

Only a few counts were recorded for this clonotype. The chain links TRBV12-3 or TRBV12-4 to TRBJ1-2, with 8 bases aligning to TRBD1. CDR3 length equals 13 residues. V shed 7 bases, J shed 8 bases, and the junction held 9 bases outside the gene matches. The CDR3 loop is CASMSRDRSGYTF. The CDR3 bases are TGTGCCAGCATGTCCCGGGACAGGAGCGGCTACACCTTC.

There are a few counts of this clonotype. The rearrangement uses TRBV4-3 and TRBJ2-3; 11 bases fit TRBD2. Germline V gene lookup returns CDR1 LGHNA and CDR2 YSLEER. The CDR3 totals 17 residues. The J segment lost 11 bases and the V segment lost 0 bases, leaving 13 bases of the junction unmatched. CDR3 in amino acids: CASSQDQVASGRYRQYF. The CDR3, as DNA: TGCGCCAGCAGCCAAGATCAAGTAGCTAGCGGGAGGTATAGGCAGTATTTT.

This clonotype was seen a handful of times. This sequence joins TRBV9 and TRBJ2-6, with D hard to call. The CDR3 spans 17 residues. Germline assignment: CDR1 SGDLS and CDR2 YYNGEE. V lost 0 bases to trimming and J lost 0 bases, with 10 bases between them. This chain's CDR3 is CASSVEFAPSGANVLTF. CDR3 in DNA: TGTGCCAGCAGCGTAGAGTTCGCCCCCTCTGGGGCCAACGTCCTGACTTTC.

This clonotype was seen a handful of times. The CDR3 DNA follows: TGTGCCAGCAGTTTTGGCGGCCCGTCCAACGTCCTGACTTTC. Its translation is CASSFGGPSNVLTF. The chain uses TRBV28 and TRBJ2-6, with D uncertain. The germline gives CDR1 MDHEN, CDR2 SYDVKM. Trimming removed 3 bases at V and 8 bases at J, with 11 bases between. The CDR3 has 14 amino acids.

The V and J genes are TRBV12-3 or TRBV12-4 and TRBJ1-5; 7 bases align to TRBD1. Germline trimming cut 1 base from V and 7 bases from J; bases unmatched to any gene: 4. CDR3 length: 14 amino acids. This CDR3 is CASSLGRQGQPQHF. The CDR3 DNA reads TGTGCCAGCAGTTTAGGTCGACAGGGACAGCCCCAGCATTTT.

The sample holds many counts of this clonotype. V is TRBV9 and J is TRBJ2-7; D remains unclear. The CDR3 is made up of 14 amino acids. The germline V and J ends were trimmed by 6 bases and 0 bases, with 13 bases remaining between them. Germline V lookup: CDR1 SGDLS, CDR2 YYNGEE. Here the CDR3 reads CASNLDRSSYEQYV. In DNA, the CDR3 is TGTGCCAGCAACCTTGATCGTAGCTCCTACGAGCAGTACGTC.

The J gene is TRBJ1-1, the V gene TRBV14, with D perhaps TRBD1 (5 bases). The V and J ends lost 0 bases and 4 bases respectively, with 9 bases between them. Germline-derived CDR1 and CDR2 are SGHDN and FVKESK. The CDR3 extends over 14 amino acids. CDR3 sequence: CASSQDSRATEAFF. The CDR3 DNA follows: TGTGCCAGCAGCCAAGATAGCAGGGCCACTGAAGCTTTCTTT.

This clonotype was detected only a few times. The CDR3 spells CASGLVPSTSGSSYNEQFF. Here the CDR3 DNA reads TGTGCTAGTGGTTTGGTACCCTCTACTAGCGGGAGCTCCTACAATGAGCAGTTCTTC. This sequence joins TRBV12-5 and TRBJ2-1; 11 nucleotides match TRBD2. CDR1 LGHNT and CDR2 FRNRAP come from the germline V gene. The CDR3 spans 19 residues. With V trimmed by 0 bases and J by 0 bases, 7 bases remained unmatched.

The chain recombines TRBV6-5 with TRBJ2-4; D not certain. The CDR3 is 12 amino acids. Germline lookup yields CDR1 MNHEY and CDR2 SVGAGI. Trimming left V 5 bases short and J 4 bases short, with 6 bases between. In nucleotides, the CDR3 is TGTGCCAGCAGTAGTCTAAAAAACATTCAGTACTTC. Protein: CASSSLKNIQYF.

The rearrangement joins TRBV7-2 to TRBJ2-3; TRBD2 matches 8 bases. V lost 1 base, J lost 4 bases, and 7 bases stayed unmatched. There are 16 residues in the CDR3. The germline gives CDR1 SGHTA, CDR2 FQGNSA. The CDR3 loop is CASSLVPGGGADTQYF. Here the CDR3 DNA reads TGTGCCAGCAGCTTAGTCCCGGGAGGGGGTGCAGATACGCAGTATTTT.

CDR3 nucleotide sequence: TGTGCCAGCAGCCCCGCAGGGACGGATGGACAGCCCCAGCATTTT. It yields the protein CASSPAGTDGQPQHF. The V gene is TRBV7-9, the J gene TRBJ1-5; weak D call: TRBD1 (5 bases). The germline V and J ends were trimmed by 5 bases and 7 bases, with 18 bases remaining between them. The CDR3 runs 15 residues. CDR1 SEHNR and CDR2 FQNEAQ come from the germline V gene (reference sequence).

This clonotype was seen more than once but under ten times. This chain uses TRBV6-5 with TRBJ1-1, with 7 bases lining up with TRBD1. The CDR3 totals 16 residues. The germline gives CDR1 MNHEY, CDR2 SVGAGI. With 0 bases clipped from V and 6 bases from J, the junction kept 10 bases outside the gene matches. CDR3 DNA sequence: TGTGCCAGCAGTTACTCTTACAGGGGCTGGATCGCTGAAGCTTTCTTT. Translating it yields CASSYSYRGWIAEAFF.

At least ten counts were recorded for this clonotype. The genes are TRBV21-1 and TRBJ2-7; the table names TRBD1, a call not compared with the DNA. TRBV21-1 constitutes a pseudogene. The CDR3 contains 12 residues. CDR3 sequence (DNA): TGTGCCAGCAGTCGGGACCTTTACGAGCAGTACGTC. Protein product: CASSRDLYEQYV.

The chain combines TRBV6-5 with TRBJ2-1; 7 bases align to TRBD2. Losses at the gene ends were 8 bases for V and 3 bases for J; bases not matched to a gene: 1. This CDR3 has 12 amino acids. Per germline, CDR1 MNHEY and CDR2 SVGAGI. In DNA form, the CDR3 reads TGTGCCAGCGGGGGGGGCTACAATGAGCAGTTCTTC. This gives the protein CASGGGYNEQFF.

Ten or more counts support this clonotype. CDR3 region: CASSDGLAGRLAVEQFF. The CDR3, as DNA: TGTGCCAGCAGTGACGGACTAGCGGGAAGACTAGCGGTTGAGCAGTTCTTC. The chain employs TRBV6-1 and TRBJ2-1; 12 nucleotides align to TRBD2. Germline V lookup: CDR1 MNHNS, CDR2 SASEGT. Losses at the gene ends were 3 bases for V and 9 bases for J; bases not matched to a gene: 12. CDR3 length equals 17 residues.